The TCR beta chain under discussion was sequenced for a study of blood T cell repertoires in COVID-19. Across the study: COVID-19 samples, acute and convalescent, were from the United States, Italy and Spain. The analysed material was cDNA or gDNA that came from T cells, B-cell-depleted T cells, or PBMCs.

The germline CDR1 and CDR2 sequences are SGHRS and YFSETQ. The CDR3 extends over 16 amino acids. The V gene end was trimmed by 1 base and the J gene end by 5 bases; junction bases not matched to a gene: 7. In the original workflow: Reference gene primers were amplified, and this amplification served to estimate nucleated cell counts. Measured with immunoSEQ multiplex PCR; TCRdb has only the in-frame clones, and not every one. Clone size and the V and J calls come from that table; the DNA yielded D and trimming. The sample records approximately 100,000 clones, 75% to 90% being singletons. The sequence came from a woman in her seventies with active or convalescent COVID-19. Sequencing used peripheral blood. This chain connects TRBV5-1 to TRBJ2-5; TRBD2 agrees at 11 bases. In DNA, the CDR3 is TGCGCCAGCAGCTTGTCACTAGCGGGAGTCTGGGAGACCCAGTACTTC. Translating gives CASSLSLAGVWETQYF.